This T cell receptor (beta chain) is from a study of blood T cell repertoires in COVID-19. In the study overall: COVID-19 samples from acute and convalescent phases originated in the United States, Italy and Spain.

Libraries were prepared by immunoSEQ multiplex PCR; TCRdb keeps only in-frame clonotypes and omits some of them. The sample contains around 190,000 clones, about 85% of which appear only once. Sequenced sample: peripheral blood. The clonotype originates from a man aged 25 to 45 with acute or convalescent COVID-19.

CDR3 residues: CSASKGVSGTNYGYTF. The CDR3 DNA reads TGCAGTGCTAGTAAGGGGGTGTCAGGGACAAACTATGGCTACACCTTC. The rearrangement joins TRBV20-1 to TRBJ1-2, with D possibly matching TRBD1 (6 bases). The CDR3 runs to 16 residues. Germline V gives CDR1 DFQATT, CDR2 SNEGSKA (reference sequence). Trimming removed 3 bases at V and 2 bases at J, with 19 bases between.